Below, 20 T cell receptor beta chains from the same sample are listed, as sequenced in a study of control samples from healthy donors and cancer patients. Measured with immunoSEQ multiplex PCR; TCRdb has only the in-frame clones, and not every one. Of about 160,000 clones listed, approximately 94% are singletons. The sample was PBMCs. These receptors were taken from a man aged 60 to 69 with colorectal cancer.

The V call is TRBV4-1, the J call TRBJ1-1, with TRBD1 identical over 8 bases. CDR1 and CDR2 (germline): MGHRA, YSYEKL. V gave up 2 bases and J gave up 3 bases; unmatched junction bases: 2. This CDR3 region has 14 residues. CDR3 nucleotides: TGCGCCAGCAGCCAACAGGGGGCTTACACTGAAGCTTTCTTT. Protein: CASSQQGAYTEAFF.

V usage is TRBV29-1 and J usage is TRBJ1-1, with D uncertain. V was pared by 6 bases and J by 0 bases, with 11 bases between. The CDR3 spans 13 residues. The V gene's germline CDR1 is SQVTM and CDR2 ANQGSEA. The CDR3 DNA is TGCAGCGTGTCAACGGGTATGAACACTGAAGCTTTCTTT. This encodes CSVSTGMNTEAFF.

This chain links TRBV24-1 with TRBJ1-2; the D gene is possibly TRBD1 (5 bases). V was shortened by 12 bases and J by 1 base, with 14 bases between the two germline ends. CDR3 length equals 13 residues. The germline gives CDR1 KGHDR, CDR2 SFDVKD. DNA for the CDR3: TGTGCCTCGATAGGGACGTTTAACTATGGCTACACCTTC. It specifies CASIGTFNYGYTF.

The chain couples TRBV5-1 to TRBJ2-2, with a possible D match to TRBD2 (7 bases). V was trimmed by 5 bases and J by 0 bases, leaving 11 bases between them. This CDR3 is 15 amino acids long. Germline lookup yields CDR1 SGHRS and CDR2 YFSETQ. CDR3 sequence: CASRSGGPNTGELFF. The CDR3 DNA follows: TGCGCCAGCAGATCCGGGGGGCCGAACACCGGGGAGCTGTTTTTT.

The J gene is TRBJ2-3, the V gene TRBV4-3, with TRBD2 matching over 8 bases. V was pared by 1 base and J by 0 bases, with 3 bases of the junction left unmatched. The CDR3 contains 16 residues. Germline CDR1 is LGHNA and CDR2 is YSLEER. DNA for the CDR3: TGCGCCAGCAGCCAAGTCGGGGGGGTTAGCACAGATACGCAGTATTTT. Translating it yields CASSQVGGVSTDTQYF.

The chain has TRBV18 and TRBJ2-3; D may be TRBD2 (6 bases). In germline, CDR1 is KGHSH, CDR2 LQKENI. V was pared by 2 bases and J by 0 bases, with 12 bases between. The CDR3 totals 16 residues. CDR3: CASSPVEGASTDTQYF. The CDR3 bases are TGTGCCAGCTCACCAGTGGAGGGAGCTAGCACAGATACGCAGTATTTT.

The genes are TRBV19 and TRBJ1-4; a weak D match, TRBD1 (5 bases). Germline loops: CDR1 LNHDA, CDR2 SQIVND (reference sequence). This CDR3 is built from 14 residues. Trimming pared 6 bases from V and 9 bases from J, leaving 17 bases between. The DNA of the CDR3 is TGTGCCAGTAGAATCGGGGACGTTACGCAAAAACTGTTTTTT. Translation: CASRIGDVTQKLFF. The full variable domain, in which reference TRBV19 and TRBJ1-4 provide the parts outside the CDR3, is DGGITQSPKYLFRKEGQNVTLSCEQNLNHDAMYWYRQDPGQGLRLIYYSQIVNDFQKGDIAEGYSVSREKKESFPLTVTSAQKNPTAFYLCASRIGDVTQKLFFGSGTQLSVL.

CDR3 amino acids: CASSLRQGAKAGELFF. The DNA for the CDR3 is TGCGCCAGCAGCTTGCGTCAGGGGGCTAAAGCCGGGGAGCTGTTTTTT. The chain employs TRBV5-1 and TRBJ2-2; TRBD1 aligns across 8 bases. The CDR3 spans 16 residues. CDR1 and CDR2 from the germline V gene are SGHRS and YFSETQ. V shed 1 base, J shed 6 bases, and the junction held 8 bases outside the gene matches.

The chain links TRBV7-9 to TRBJ2-7; D may be TRBD2 (5 bases). This CDR3 is 17 amino acids long. Trimming shortened V by 4 bases and J by 0 bases, and 19 bases separated the two germline ends. CDR1 and CDR2 (germline): SEHNR, FQNEAQ (reference sequence). The DNA of the CDR3 is TGTGCCAGCAGCTCACGAGCAGTCCGGGGAAGCTCCTACGAGCAGTACTTC. It translates to CASSSRAVRGSSYEQYF.

CDR3 bases: TGTGCCAGAGCCGGGACTAGCGGGGACACAGATACGCAGTATTTT. It translates to CARAGTSGDTDTQYF. The rearrangement uses TRBV6-5 and TRBJ2-3; 13 positions match TRBD2. Germline-derived CDR1 and CDR2 are MNHEY and SVGAGI. The CDR3 runs to 15 residues. V was pared by 9 bases and J by 2 bases, with 5 bases of the junction left unmatched.

The V call is TRBV30, the J call TRBJ2-3; 15 bases map to TRBD2. J was trimmed by 6 bases and V by 4 bases; bases with no gene match: 17. CDR1 GTSNPN and CDR2 SVGIG come from the germline V gene (reference sequence). The CDR3 runs to 19 residues. The CDR3 spells CAWTRRTSGGVNGADTQYF. CDR3 nucleotides: TGTGCCTGGACTCGAAGGACTAGCGGGGGGGTGAATGGAGCCGATACGCAGTATTTT.

The V call is TRBV7-9, the J call TRBJ1-1; 12 bases are shared with TRBD1. CDR1 is SEHNR, CDR2 FQNEAQ, per germline (reference sequence). Losses at the gene ends were 5 bases for V and 5 bases for J; bases not matched to a gene: 9. The length of the CDR3 is 16 residues. CDR3 sequence (DNA): TGTGCCAGCAGCCGGGGACAGGGGGCGCCGATTACTGAAGCTTTCTTT. Translated, it gives CASSRGQGAPITEAFF.

The chain recombines TRBV27 with TRBJ2-3; no reliable D call. The germline V gene has CDR1 MNHEY and CDR2 SMNVEV (reference sequence). The V gene lost 3 bases and the J gene lost 5 bases, with 3 bases spanning the gap. The CDR3 sequence is 11 residues long. In nucleotides, the CDR3 is TGTGCCAGCAGTTTGGGAGATACGCAGTATTTT. It is translated as CASSLGDTQYF.

The J gene is TRBJ2-5, the V gene TRBV11-2; no definite D call. Germline V lookup: CDR1 SGHAT, CDR2 FQNNGV. CDR3 length equals 13 residues. Between the trimmed V and J ends, which lost 3 bases and 4 bases, there was a span of 9 bases. The CDR3 protein is CASSLAAAETQYF. DNA for the CDR3: TGTGCCAGCAGCTTGGCAGCCGCAGAGACCCAGTACTTC. Together with reference TRBV11-2 and TRBJ2-5, the CDR3 gives the full variable domain: EAGVAQSPRYKIIEKRQSVAFWCNPISGHATLYWYQQILGQGPKLLIQFQNNGVVDDSQLPKDRFSAERLKGVDSTLKIQPAKLEDSAVYLCASSLAAAETQYFGPGTRLLVL.

This rearrangement joins TRBV5-1 to TRBJ2-6; no clear D gene. The V end was cut by 3 bases, the J end by 0 bases, with 4 bases between. The CDR3 loop spans 14 amino acids. Germline V gene sequence: CDR1 SGHRS, CDR2 YFSETQ. Here the CDR3 reads CASSWNSGANVLTF. As DNA, the CDR3 is TGCGCCAGCAGCTGGAACTCTGGGGCCAACGTCCTGACTTTC. The whole variable domain, filled in from reference TRBV5-1 and TRBJ2-6, reads KAGVTQTPRYLIKTRGQQVTLSCSPISGHRSVSWYQQTPGQGLQFLFEYFSETQRNKGNFPGRFSGRQFSNSRSEMNVSTLELGDSALYLCASSWNSGANVLTFGAGSRLTVL.

The CDR3 spells CASSPGTGLTQYF. The CDR3 coding sequence is TGTGCCAGCAGCCCAGGGACAGGTTTGACGCAGTATTTT. The chain carries TRBV7-9 and TRBJ2-3, with 8 bases matching TRBD1. There are 13 residues in the CDR3. Germline CDR1 SEHNR, CDR2 FQNEAQ (reference sequence). The V gene end was trimmed by 5 bases and the J gene end by 9 bases; junction bases not matched to a gene: 7.

The chain employs TRBV27 and TRBJ2-4; TRBD1 matches 8 bases. CDR1 MNHEY and CDR2 SMNVEV come from the germline V gene (reference sequence). The length of the CDR3 is 13 residues. Trimming at V came to 6 bases and at J to 9 bases, leaving 7 bases not matched to a gene. DNA of the CDR3: TGTGCCAGCAGGACTTCAGGGGGCAGCATTCAGTACTTC. Amino acids: CASRTSGGSIQYF.

This clone appeared a single time. The chain has TRBV6-5 and TRBJ1-2; D might be TRBD1 (5 bases). Germline lookup yields CDR1 MNHEY and CDR2 SVGAGI. The CDR3 totals 15 residues. With 5 bases removed from V and 4 bases from J, the gap between germline ends came to 17 bases. CDR3: CASSTLTQGGYGYTF. CDR3 DNA sequence: TGTGCCAGCAGTACCTTAACGCAGGGAGGCTATGGCTACACCTTC.

This clone was seen once. V is TRBV28 and J is TRBJ1-5; 8 bases agree with TRBD1. The CDR3 is 15 amino acids. V lost 6 bases and J lost 4; bases outside the gene matches: 8. Germline V gene sequence: CDR1 MDHEN, CDR2 SYDVKM. CDR3 DNA: TGTGCCAGCAGGCCGGACAGGGAGGTTAATCAGCCCCAGCATTTT. This translates into CASRPDREVNQPQHF. Using reference TRBV28 and TRBJ1-5 for the parts outside the CDR3, the full variable domain is DVKVTQSSRYLVKRTGEKVFLECVQDMDHENMFWYRQDPGLGLRLIYFSYDVKMKEKGDIPEGYSVSREKKERFSLILESASTNQTSMYLCASRPDREVNQPQHFGDGTRLSIL.

The DNA of the CDR3 is TGTGCCAGCTCACTTCCGGGACTAGCGGGGAAGCAGCAGTTCTTC. Translating it yields CASSLPGLAGKQQFF. The rearrangement joins TRBV18 to TRBJ2-1; 13 bases line up with TRBD2. With 4 bases clipped from V and 11 bases from J, the junction kept 8 bases outside the gene matches. CDR3 size: 15 residues. Germline V gives CDR1 KGHSH, CDR2 LQKENI.